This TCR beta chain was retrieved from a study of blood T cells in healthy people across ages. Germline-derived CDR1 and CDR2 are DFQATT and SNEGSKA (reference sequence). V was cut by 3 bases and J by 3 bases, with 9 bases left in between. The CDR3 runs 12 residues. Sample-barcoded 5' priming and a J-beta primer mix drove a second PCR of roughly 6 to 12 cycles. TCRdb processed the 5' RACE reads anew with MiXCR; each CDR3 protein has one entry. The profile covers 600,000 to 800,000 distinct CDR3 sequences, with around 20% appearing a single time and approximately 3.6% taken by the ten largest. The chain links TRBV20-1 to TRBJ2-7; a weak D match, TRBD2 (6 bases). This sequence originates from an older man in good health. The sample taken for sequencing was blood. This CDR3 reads CSASGRIYEQYF. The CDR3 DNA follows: TGCAGTGCTAGCGGGAGAATCTACGAGCAGTACTTC.